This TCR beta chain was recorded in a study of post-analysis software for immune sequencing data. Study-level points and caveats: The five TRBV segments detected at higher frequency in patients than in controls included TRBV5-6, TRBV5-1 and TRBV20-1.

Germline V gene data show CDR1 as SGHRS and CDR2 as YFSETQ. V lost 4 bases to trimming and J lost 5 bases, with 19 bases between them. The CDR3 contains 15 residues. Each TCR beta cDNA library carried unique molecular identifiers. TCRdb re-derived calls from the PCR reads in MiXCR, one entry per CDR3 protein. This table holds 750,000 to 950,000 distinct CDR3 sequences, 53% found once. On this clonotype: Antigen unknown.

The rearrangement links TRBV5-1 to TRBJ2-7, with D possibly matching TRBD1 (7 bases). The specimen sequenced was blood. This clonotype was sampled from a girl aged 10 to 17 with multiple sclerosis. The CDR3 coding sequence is TGCGCCAGCAGCCCCAGAGGAGGGGGCTTCGACGAGCAGTACTTC. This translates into CASSPRGGGFDEQYF.